This T cell receptor beta chain was identified in a study of cytomegalovirus exposure and HLA in healthy donors. Study observations and caveats: Being indistinguishable, some V segments were excluded, TRBV6-2 and TRBV6-3 among them. Later analysis identified 15,000 to 20,000 TCR beta sequences associated with HLA alleles, using a false discovery rate threshold of 0.05. It was only CMV serostatus that was available as immune exposure information.

Primers for the PCR totalled 60 Vbeta and 13 Jbeta. Assay used: immunoSEQ multiplex PCR; TCRdb lists only in-frame clones, some missing. The sample lists approximately 200,000 clones; under 90% were seen once. As for this clone: Its specificity is not known.

Germline trimming cut 4 bases from V and 4 bases from J; bases unmatched to any gene: 7. The CDR3 is made up of 15 amino acids. The V gene's germline CDR1 is SGHTA and CDR2 FQGTGA. The rearrangement links TRBV7-3 to TRBJ2-1; 7 nucleotides line up with TRBD2. This receptor was obtained from a boy aged 2 to 10 in good health and CMV-seronegative. Sequencing used PBMCs. CDR3 in amino acids: CASSSSGKDYNEQFF. For the CDR3, the DNA is TGTGCCAGCAGCTCGAGCGGGAAAGATTACAATGAGCAGTTCTTC.